Below are 30 T cell receptor beta chains sequenced from a single sample in a study of T cells after yellow fever vaccination. From the 5' RACE reads, TCRdb called clonotypes with MiXCR, one entry per CDR3 protein. The sample contains about 310,000 distinct CDR3 sequences, roughly 3.5% of which appear only once. The sequences come from PBMCs, collected on the day of the yellow fever booster vaccination. Receptors were obtained from a young man who received the YFV17D yellow fever vaccine.

This clonotype was seen more than once but under ten times. The V and J genes are TRBV6-2 or TRBV6-3 and TRBJ2-3; D unresolved. CDR1 is MNHEY and CDR2 is SVGEGT in the germline V gene. The CDR3 runs to 14 residues. Trimming removed 5 bases at V and 2 bases at J, with 11 bases between. CDR3 DNA: TGTGCCAGCAGTCCGGACGGAGCCACAGATACGCAGTATTTT. It codes for CASSPDGATDTQYF.

This clonotype was counted at least ten times. V gene TRBV6-2 or TRBV6-3 combines with J gene TRBJ2-5, with TRBD2 as a possible D gene (6 bases). This CDR3 has 12 amino acids. Germline V lookup: CDR1 MNHEY, CDR2 SVGEGT. The V end was cut by 5 bases, the J end by 6 bases, with 10 bases between. DNA for the CDR3: TGTGCCAGCAGTACTAGCCGGAAGACCCAGTACTTC. Its protein product is CASSTSRKTQYF.

This clonotype was seen a handful of times. This chain links TRBV6-1 with TRBJ1-2, with 8 bases identical to TRBD1. J gave up 4 bases and V 5 bases, and 9 bases lay outside the gene matches. The CDR3 totals 15 residues. Germline V gene sequence: CDR1 MNHNS, CDR2 SASEGT. The CDR3 DNA sequence: TGTGCCAGCAGTCCCCAGGGGGCGCGAGGCTATGGCTACACCTTC. Translating it yields CASSPQGARGYGYTF.

J is TRBJ2-7 and V is TRBV20-1, with D possibly called TRBD1 or TRBD2 (5 bases each). CDR1 and CDR2 (germline): DFQATT, SNEGSKA (reference sequence). This CDR3 spans 18 amino acids. V was trimmed by 0 bases and J by 5 bases, leaving 26 bases between them. CDR3 sequence (DNA): TGCAGTGCTAGAGATACGGGGACGGAGGTTTTTTGGAAGAACGAGCAGTACGTC. This sequence encodes CSARDTGTEVFWKNEQYV.

This clonotype was detected only a few times. J is TRBJ1-6 and V is TRBV4-3; possibly TRBD1 for D (5 bases). The germline V and J ends were trimmed by 2 bases and 9 bases, with 14 bases remaining between them. The CDR3 is 15 amino acids. Germline CDR1 is LGHNA and CDR2 is YSLEER. The CDR3 region is CASSQPRGRGSPLHF. CDR3 nucleotides: TGCGCCAGCAGCCAACCAAGAGGGAGGGGTTCACCCCTCCACTTT.

This clonotype was seen repeatedly, ten times or more. This chain connects TRBV12-3 or TRBV12-4 to TRBJ1-1; D is unresolved. Trimming left V 4 bases short and J 1 base short, with 10 bases between. The length of the CDR3 is 14 residues. The CDR3 is CASSSGDSNTEAFF. The CDR3 DNA is TGTGCCAGCAGTTCTGGAGATTCGAACACTGAAGCTTTCTTT.

This clonotype was seen ten or more times. V and J are TRBV6-5 and TRBJ2-3; 9 bases fit TRBD2. Germline-derived CDR1 and CDR2 are MNHEY and SVGAGI. The length of the CDR3 is 15 residues. The J segment lost 2 bases and the V segment lost 4 bases, leaving 4 bases of the junction unmatched. CDR3 sequence (DNA): TGTGCCAGCAGTTCAGGCGGGGGGGCCACAGATACGCAGTATTTT. Amino acid sequence: CASSSGGGATDTQYF.

This clonotype has a count of ten or more. V is TRBV6-2 or TRBV6-3 and J is TRBJ2-7; TRBD1 matches at 9 bases. The CDR3 extends over 13 amino acids. From germline, CDR1 is MNHEY and CDR2 SVGEGT. The junction had 4 bases not matched to a gene; V was cut back by 4 bases and J by 6 bases. CDR3 region: CASSWVTGGEQYV. In DNA form, the CDR3 reads TGTGCCAGCAGTTGGGTGACAGGGGGCGAGCAGTACGTC.

This clonotype was seen many times. The CDR3 DNA reads TGTGCCAGCTGCCCAGCTGTATTCTATGGCTACACCTTC. Translation gives CASCPAVFYGYTF. The chain is built from TRBV6-6 and TRBJ1-2; the D is unclear. Germline loops: CDR1 MNHNY, CDR2 SVGAGI (reference sequence). V dropped 8 bases and J dropped 4 bases, with 14 bases sitting between them. This CDR3 is 13 amino acids long.

This clonotype turned up a few times. The chain combines TRBV9 with TRBJ2-1, with TRBD2 matching 15 bases. V gave up 0 bases and J gave up 0 bases; unmatched junction bases: 16. Germline V gene data show CDR1 as SGDLS and CDR2 as YYNGEE. This CDR3 is built from 23 residues. The CDR3 region has the DNA TGTGCCAGCAGCGTAGCCCACCTACCGGGACTAGCGGGGGGAAGAGCCTCCTACAATGAGCAGTTCTTC. Protein: CASSVAHLPGLAGGRASYNEQFF.

Remarks on this clonotype: A much larger clone lies a single base off, so this may be a read error. The gene calls are TRBV30 and TRBJ2-6; D not resolved. V dropped 6 bases and J dropped 4 bases, with 13 bases sitting between them. Germline values: CDR1 GTSNPN, CDR2 SVGIG (reference sequence). The CDR3 is 14 amino acids. This CDR3 reads CACGLTGGANVLTF. Written as DNA, the CDR3 is TGTGCCTGTGGGCTTACCGGGGGGGCCAACGTCCTGACTTTC.

This clonotype was observed many times. The CDR3 DNA follows: TGTGCCACCAGCAGAGAGGGGGCTACGGGCGAGCAGTACGTC. It specifies CATSREGATGEQYV. The chain couples TRBV15 to TRBJ2-7; D is possibly TRBD1 (6 bases). The CDR3 runs 14 residues. Looked up from germline, CDR1 is LNHNV and CDR2 is YYDKDF (reference sequence). The ends were cut back, 0 bases at V and 6 bases at J, with 12 bases in the middle.

This clonotype showed up just a few times. V usage is TRBV18 and J usage is TRBJ2-5; D unclear. The V gene lost 6 bases and the J gene lost 3 bases, with 11 bases spanning the gap. The CDR3 covers 13 residues. Germline values: CDR1 KGHSH, CDR2 LQKENI. For the CDR3, the DNA is TGTGCCAGCTCCTCCGGGTCGGAAGAGACCCAGTACTTC. Translated: CASSSGSEETQYF.

This clonotype occurred many times. The rearrangement joins TRBV5-1 to TRBJ2-1; D might be TRBD1 (7 bases). Germline values: CDR1 SGHRS, CDR2 YFSETQ. Trimming cost V 5 bases and J 2 bases, with 17 bases left between them. This CDR3 has 16 residues. As DNA, the CDR3 is TGCGCCAGCAGTCTTAGTCAGGGGGGAACCTACAATGAGCAGTTCTTC. Translated: CASSLSQGGTYNEQFF. The variable domain in full, with the rest retrieved from reference TRBV5-1 and TRBJ2-1, is KAGVTQTPRYLIKTRGQQVTLSCSPISGHRSVSWYQQTPGQGLQFLFEYFSETQRNKGNFPGRFSGRQFSNSRSEMNVSTLELGDSALYLCASSLSQGGTYNEQFFGPGTRLTVL.

This clonotype was picked up a small number of times. V usage is TRBV7-2 and J usage is TRBJ2-5; no firm D call. Germline loops: CDR1 SGHTA, CDR2 FQGNSA. Trimming took off 1 base at V and 5 bases at J, with 11 bases between the two ends. CDR3 size: 14 residues. In nucleotides, the CDR3 is TGTGCCAGCAGCTTAGGTCAGCCCCCGGAGACCCAGTACTTC. It is translated as CASSLGQPPETQYF.

This clonotype was seen at least ten times. The chain combines TRBV5-1 with TRBJ2-7, with 7 bases identical to TRBD2. The V and J ends lost 2 bases and 1 base, in that order; junction bases with no gene match: 6. CDR1 is SGHRS and CDR2 is YFSETQ in the germline V gene. CDR3 length equals 15 residues. In DNA form, the CDR3 reads TGCGCCAGCAGCTTCGGGGGGTTTGGGTCCTACGAGCAGTACTTC. As protein: CASSFGGFGSYEQYF.

This clonotype was detected ten times or more. The rearrangement links TRBV29-1 to TRBJ1-2, with 8 bases lining up with TRBD1. Per germline, CDR1 SQVTM and CDR2 ANQGSEA. V lost 0 bases and J lost 5; bases outside the gene matches: 8. The CDR3 spans 15 residues. The CDR3 bases are TGCAGCGTTGAAGACAGACAGGGGCCCTCGTATGGCTACACCTTC. Translating it yields CSVEDRQGPSYGYTF.

In its sample, this clonotype was seen many times. One end of the junction does not line up with germline, which may come from a read error. V and J are TRBV7-9 and TRBJ2-2; weak D call: TRBD2 (5 bases). There are 15 residues in the CDR3. The germline V gene encodes CDR1 SEHNR and CDR2 FQNEAQ (reference sequence). This chain's CDR3 is CAGSFGVTNTGELFF. The CDR3 region has the DNA TGTGCCGGCAGCTTCGGGGTTACGAACACCGGGGAGCTGTTTTTT. The full variable domain, in which reference TRBV7-9 and TRBJ2-2 provide the parts outside the CDR3, is DTGVSQNPRHKITKRGQNVTFRCDPISEHNRLYWYRQTLGQGPEFLTYFQNEAQLEKSRLLSDRFSAERPKGSFSTLEIQRTEQGDSAMYLCAGSFGVTNTGELFFGEGSRLTVL.

This clonotype was seen at least ten times. This likely comes from a read error, as the CDR3 has no conserved phenylalanine or tryptophan at its end. The DNA is omitted, as the CDR3 cannot be located on it reliably, and the CDR3 follows TCRdb's listing. The chain combines TRBV15 with TRBJ1-2. The CDR3 is 11 amino acids long, termini counted. Germline-derived CDR1 and CDR2 are LNHNV and YYDKDF (reference sequence). The CDR3 spells CATSRDGSMSL.

The CDR3 region is CAWSVQGNQPQHF. Here the CDR3 DNA reads TGTGCCTGGAGTGTACAGGGCAATCAGCCCCAGCATTTT. The chain recombines TRBV30 with TRBJ1-5, with D tentatively TRBD1 (5 bases). This CDR3 contains 13 residues. Trimming pared 0 bases from V and 2 bases from J, leaving 5 bases between. Germline V CDR1 and CDR2: GTSNPN, SVGIG (reference sequence).

In this sample, this clonotype turned up many times. The CDR3 spells CASSQDLRLAGGTTDTQYF. The CDR3 region has the DNA TGTGCCAGCAGCCAAGATCTCAGACTAGCGGGGGGGACGACAGATACGCAGTATTTT. V and J are TRBV4-2 and TRBJ2-3, with 14 bases fitting TRBD2. The CDR3 length is 19 residues. V gave up 0 bases and J gave up 3 bases; unmatched junction bases: 8. Germline V gene lookup returns CDR1 LGHNA and CDR2 YNFKEQ.

This clonotype was found a few times. V gene TRBV27 combines with J gene TRBJ2-5; possibly TRBD1 for D (6 bases). V lost 7 bases and J lost 1, with 10 bases in between. There are 13 residues in the CDR3. The germline V gene encodes CDR1 MNHEY and CDR2 SMNVEV (reference sequence). The CDR3, as DNA: TGTGCCAGCATGAACAGGGTCCAAGAGACCCAGTACTTC. This translates into CASMNRVQETQYF.

This clonotype was seen a handful of times. The chain links TRBV6-6 to TRBJ2-7; D might be TRBD1 or TRBD2, each matching 5 bases. V was trimmed by 1 base and J by 6 bases, leaving 22 bases between them. This CDR3 comprises 17 residues. From germline, CDR1 is MNHNY and CDR2 SVGAGI (reference sequence). The CDR3 DNA sequence: TGTGCCAGCAGTTACTACCCCCAAGGGACCGAGAGCGGCGAGCAGTACTTC. Protein product: CASSYYPQGTESGEQYF.

The rearrangement joins TRBV29-1 to TRBJ2-4; D might be TRBD1 or TRBD2, each matching 5 bases. CDR1 is SQVTM, CDR2 ANQGSEA, per germline. This CDR3 region has 12 residues. The CDR3 spells CSVRDGENIQYF. CDR3 DNA sequence: TGCAGTGTAAGGGACGGCGAAAACATTCAGTACTTC.

The V gene is TRBV7-2, the J gene TRBJ2-7; D is unresolved. This CDR3 contains 13 residues. Per the germline V gene, CDR1 is SGHTA and CDR2 is FQGNSA. Deletions cut 3 bases from V and 2 bases from J, with 8 bases between. In DNA form, the CDR3 reads TGTGCCAGCAGCTTTACAGAAACCTACGAGCAGTACGTC. It yields the protein CASSFTETYEQYV.

This clonotype was picked up many times. The rearrangement links TRBV10-3 to TRBJ1-2, with D possibly matching TRBD1 (6 bases). CDR1 is ENHRY and CDR2 is SYGVKD in the germline V gene. This CDR3 has 14 amino acids. The V end was cut by 8 bases, the J end by 0 bases, with 13 bases between. Written as DNA, the CDR3 is TGTGCCATCCGAGACAGGTCCTCTAACTATGGCTACACCTTC. It specifies CAIRDRSSNYGYTF.

The chain carries TRBV7-2 and TRBJ1-2, with D tentatively TRBD1 (6 bases). The germline gives CDR1 SGHTA, CDR2 FQGNSA. V lost 6 bases, J lost 3 bases, and 20 bases lay in between. This CDR3 comprises 16 residues. As DNA, the CDR3 is TGTGCCAGCAGAAATTCGGGTTTTTGGGGGCACTATGGCTACACCTTC. This encodes CASRNSGFWGHYGYTF.

The gene calls are TRBV20-1 and TRBJ1-5, with 10 bases aligning to TRBD1. Unmatched junction bases numbered 4, after V lost 6 bases and J lost 5 bases. CDR3 length equals 13 residues. The germline CDR1 and CDR2 sequences are DFQATT and SNEGSKA (reference sequence). CDR3 residues: CSAQTGGDQPQHF. DNA of the CDR3: TGCAGTGCCCAGACAGGGGGCGATCAGCCCCAGCATTTT.

The sample holds many counts of this clonotype. J is TRBJ1-3 and V is TRBV19; D is uncertain. V was pared by 5 bases and J by 0 bases, with 8 bases between. The CDR3 loop spans 14 amino acids. Germline V gives CDR1 LNHDA, CDR2 SQIVND (reference sequence). The CDR3 loop is CASSVTRSGNTIYF. CDR3 bases: TGTGCCAGTAGTGTGACCCGCTCTGGAAACACCATATATTTT.

This clonotype was detected only a few times. The chain has TRBV20-1 and TRBJ2-3; tentative D call: TRBD2 (6 bases). Between the trimmed V and J ends, which lost 6 bases and 6 bases, there was a span of 19 bases. Germline CDR1 reads DFQATT; CDR2 reads SNEGSKA (reference sequence). This CDR3 has 14 amino acids. The DNA for the CDR3 is TGCAGTGCCCCCCCAGGAGCGGGCATTGATACGCAGTATTTT. Protein product: CSAPPGAGIDTQYF.